What follows are 25 T cell receptor beta chains derived from one specimen sequenced in a study of T cells after yellow fever vaccination. TCRdb called the 5' RACE reads again in MiXCR, with one record for every CDR3 protein. The table has 250,000 to 300,000 distinct CDR3 sequences, 7.5% to 9.5% seen once. Sequenced material: CD4+ T cells sorted from PBMCs, taken 5 days after the yellow fever booster vaccination. The receptors were sampled from a man aged 18-30 years who received the YFV17D yellow fever vaccine.

This clonotype was recorded a few times. V usage is TRBV20-1 and J usage is TRBJ1-4; D is uncertain. Trimming removed 2 bases from V and 8 bases from J, with 12 bases in between. This CDR3 has 13 amino acids. The germline V gene encodes CDR1 DFQATT and CDR2 SNEGSKA (reference sequence). In nucleotides, the CDR3 is TGCAGTGCTAGACCGGGGTCTCACGAAAAACTGTTTTTT. Translated: CSARPGSHEKLFF.

The V gene is TRBV28, the J gene TRBJ2-2; a weak D match, TRBD1 (5 bases). This CDR3 region has 18 residues. CDR1 is MDHEN and CDR2 is SYDVKM in the germline V gene. Between the trimmed V and J ends, which lost 5 bases and 1 base, there was a span of 20 bases. This CDR3 is CASSPYRFGWGNTGELFF. As DNA, the CDR3 is TGTGCCAGCAGTCCATACAGGTTTGGATGGGGGAACACCGGGGAGCTGTTTTTT. Full variable domain (missing parts from reference TRBV28 and TRBJ2-2): DVKVTQSSRYLVKRTGEKVFLECVQDMDHENMFWYRQDPGLGLRLIYFSYDVKMKEKGDIPEGYSVSREKKERFSLILESASTNQTSMYLCASSPYRFGWGNTGELFFGEGSRLTVL.

This clonotype was observed a few times. The chain couples TRBV7-6 to TRBJ2-3; 8 nucleotides line up with TRBD1. V lost 1 base and J lost 8; bases outside the gene matches: 5. Per the germline V gene, CDR1 is SGHVS and CDR2 is FNYEAQ. CDR3 length: 14 amino acids. DNA of the CDR3: TGTGCCAGCAGCTTAGGGACAGGGATTGTTACGCAGTATTTT. It specifies CASSLGTGIVTQYF.

This clonotype was seen more than once but under ten times. The CDR3 region has the DNA TGTGCCAGCAGCTCCCGGGGAGAAGCTTTCTTT. It specifies CASSSRGEAFF. The rearrangement joins TRBV12-3 or TRBV12-4 to TRBJ1-1; D gene unclear. Trimming left V 6 bases short and J 8 bases short, with 10 bases between. CDR3 length: 11 residues.

This clonotype came up many times. The chain uses TRBV20-1 and TRBJ1-6, with unresolved D. CDR3 length: 12 residues. The V end was cut by 6 bases, the J end by 8 bases, with 11 bases between. CDR1 is DFQATT, CDR2 SNEGSKA, per germline (reference sequence). The CDR3 DNA sequence: TGCAGTGCCCGCGTCACGGATTCACCCCTCCACTTT. It is translated as CSARVTDSPLHF.

The genes are TRBV7-2 and TRBJ1-1; TRBD1 might be the D (6 bases). This CDR3 has 14 amino acids. With 4 bases removed from V and 11 bases from J, the gap between germline ends came to 20 bases. Germline CDR1 and CDR2: SGHTA and FQGNSA. The CDR3 loop is CASSSQRGGTVAFF. In DNA form, the CDR3 reads TGTGCCAGCAGCTCCCAAAGGGGGGGGACGGTCGCTTTCTTT.

V and J are TRBV18 and TRBJ2-5; tentative D call: TRBD1 (7 bases). The CDR3 spans 13 residues. CDR1 and CDR2 (germline): KGHSH, LQKENI. V shed 6 bases and J shed 5 bases, with 13 bases lying between them. The CDR3 DNA reads as TGTGCCAGCTCTGAGGCGGGACAGGAGACCCAGTACTTC. Protein sequence: CASSEAGQETQYF.

This clonotype is a singleton in its sample. The chain links TRBV7-9 to TRBJ1-4; 8 nucleotides match TRBD1. The CDR3 has 14 residues. J was trimmed by 7 bases and V by 5 bases; bases with no gene match: 6. CDR1 and CDR2 from the germline V gene are SEHNR and FQNEAQ (reference sequence). The CDR3 nucleotides read TGTGCCAGCAGCAGGACAGGGTTTCCTGAAAAACTGTTTTTT. Protein: CASSRTGFPEKLFF.

This chain joins TRBV7-9 and TRBJ2-3; 7 nucleotides agree with TRBD1. The CDR3 length is 16 residues. Germline V gene lookup returns CDR1 SEHNR and CDR2 FQNEAQ (reference sequence). Germline trimming cut 7 bases from V and 2 bases from J; bases unmatched to any gene: 12. The CDR3 sequence: CASTQLTGEPTDTQYF. The CDR3 coding sequence is TGTGCCAGCACCCAATTAACAGGGGAACCCACAGATACGCAGTATTTT.

J is TRBJ2-1 and V is TRBV20-1; 9 bases are shared with TRBD2. Germline V lookup: CDR1 DFQATT, CDR2 SNEGSKA (reference sequence). Trimming at V came to 3 bases and at J to 7 bases, leaving 19 bases not matched to a gene. The CDR3 sequence is 18 residues long. The CDR3: CSASLPTSGFAALNEQFF. CDR3 coding DNA: TGCAGTGCTAGTCTCCCCACTAGCGGGTTTGCCGCACTGAATGAGCAGTTCTTC.

V and J are TRBV3-1 and TRBJ2-5; D unclear. The germline gives CDR1 LGHDT, CDR2 YNNKEL (reference sequence). There are 13 residues in the CDR3. V was cut by 2 bases and J by 7 bases, with 11 bases left in between. In nucleotides, the CDR3 is TGTGCCAGCAGCCAACAAGGGTCGGTGACCCAGTACTTC. The encoded protein is CASSQQGSVTQYF.

This clonotype was observed many times. A read error may produce the germline difference seen at one junction end. This sequence joins TRBV5-1 and TRBJ2-4, with a tentative D call TRBD2 (5 bases). The CDR3 consists of 14 residues. Germline V gene lookup returns CDR1 SGHRS and CDR2 YFSETQ. This CDR3 is CASSLGLAENIQYF. The CDR3 DNA follows: TGCGCCAGCAGCTTGGGGCTAGCCGAAAACATTCAGTACTTC.

Only a few counts were recorded for this clonotype. The chain links TRBV5-4 to TRBJ2-6; the match to TRBD1 covers 8 bases. Germline CDR1 reads SGHNT; CDR2 reads YYREEE (reference sequence). V dropped 6 bases and J dropped 2; count of bases not matched to a gene: 10. CDR3 length: 17 amino acids. In DNA form, the CDR3 reads TGTGCCAGCACCCTCGGACAGGGAATGGCTGGGGCCAACGTCCTGACTTTC. Protein: CASTLGQGMAGANVLTF. Full variable domain (missing parts from reference TRBV5-4 and TRBJ2-6): ETGVTQSPTHLIKTRGQQVTLRCSSQSGHNTVSWYQQALGQGPQFIFQYYREEENGRGNFPPRFSGLQFPNYSSELNVNALELDDSALYLCASTLGQGMAGANVLTFGAGSRLTVL.

The V call is TRBV7-2, the J call TRBJ2-1; 7 nucleotides line up with TRBD2. Germline V gives CDR1 SGHTA, CDR2 FQGNSA. This CDR3 is 16 amino acids long. The junction had 7 bases not matched to a gene; V was cut back by 1 base and J by 4 bases. The CDR3 coding sequence is TGTGCCAGCAGCTTAGGTGGGACTAACTCGTACAATGAGCAGTTCTTC. Amino acid sequence: CASSLGGTNSYNEQFF. Full variable domain (missing parts from reference TRBV7-2 and TRBJ2-1): GAGVSQSPSNKVTEKGKDVELRCDPISGHTALYWYRQSLGQGLEFLIYFQGNSAPDKSGLPSDRFSAERTGGSVSTLTIQRTQQEDSAVYLCASSLGGTNSYNEQFFGPGTRLTVL.

Many counts were recorded for this clonotype. The rearrangement uses TRBV5-4 and TRBJ1-1, with 7 bases lining up with TRBD1. Germline CDR1 and CDR2: SGHNT and YYREEE (reference sequence). This CDR3 has 14 residues. The J segment lost 1 base and the V segment lost 4 bases, leaving 4 bases of the junction unmatched. This CDR3 reads CASSVDRANTEAFF. As DNA, the CDR3 is TGTGCCAGCAGCGTCGACAGGGCGAACACTGAAGCTTTCTTT.

The chain joins TRBV19 to TRBJ1-5; D is undetermined. With 3 bases removed from V and 2 bases from J, the gap between germline ends came to 8 bases. This CDR3 contains 14 residues. Germline-derived CDR1 and CDR2 are LNHDA and SQIVND (reference sequence). CDR3 residues: CASSIYSRNQPQHF. Here the CDR3 DNA reads TGTGCCAGTAGTATTTATAGCCGCAATCAGCCCCAGCATTTT.

The V gene is TRBV10-3, the J gene TRBJ2-1; 11 nucleotides agree with TRBD2. Germline CDR1 and CDR2: ENHRY and SYGVKD. V lost 8 bases and J lost 7; bases outside the gene matches: 13. The CDR3 has 16 residues. In DNA form, the CDR3 reads TGTGCCATCGGCGGCCTAGCGGGGGGTACGGGGAATGAGCAGTTCTTC. It yields the protein CAIGGLAGGTGNEQFF.

This clonotype came up a few times. The J gene is TRBJ2-6, the V gene TRBV5-1; D is tentatively TRBD1 or TRBD2 (5 bases each). Germline-derived CDR1 and CDR2 are SGHRS and YFSETQ. Trimming removed 7 bases at V and 4 bases at J, with 12 bases between. This CDR3 has 14 amino acids. CDR3 coding DNA: TGCGCCAGCGCCGAGGGGCCCGGGGCCAACGTCCTGACTTTC. Amino acid sequence: CASAEGPGANVLTF.

This clonotype was seen a few times. J is TRBJ1-1 and V is TRBV7-2; no firm D call. Germline CDR1 is SGHTA and CDR2 is FQGNSA. V lost 5 bases to trimming and J lost 0 bases, with 10 bases between them. The CDR3 runs to 14 residues. CDR3 loop: CASSRGSVNTEAFF. CDR3 DNA sequence: TGTGCCAGCAGCCGGGGATCGGTGAACACTGAAGCTTTCTTT.

At least ten counts were recorded for this clonotype. The V call is TRBV3-1, the J call TRBJ2-3, with D unclear. This CDR3 has 12 amino acids. V lost 2 bases to trimming and J lost 3 bases, with 3 bases between them. Per the germline V gene, CDR1 is LGHDT and CDR2 is YNNKEL (reference sequence). In DNA, the CDR3 is TGTGCCAGCAGCCAAAGGACAGATACGCAGTATTTT. Residues: CASSQRTDTQYF.

J is TRBJ1-3 and V is TRBV5-1, with unresolved D. The CDR3 runs to 16 residues. Germline lookup yields CDR1 SGHRS and CDR2 YFSETQ. Trimming removed 1 base from V and 0 bases from J, with 11 bases in between. For the CDR3, the DNA is TGCGCCAGCAGCTTGCGCAACGTGGCCTCTGGAAACACCATATATTTT. It encodes CASSLRNVASGNTIYF.

This clonotype came up a few times. The rearrangement uses TRBV2 and TRBJ2-1; D might be TRBD1 (6 bases). From germline, CDR1 is SNHLY and CDR2 FYNNEI. V was shortened by 3 bases and J by 6 bases, with 12 bases between the two germline ends. This CDR3 comprises 14 residues. In DNA, the CDR3 is TGTGCCAGCAGTGACCAGGGCAGGGGCAATGAGCAGTTCTTC. This sequence encodes CASSDQGRGNEQFF.

This clonotype came up many times. The rearrangement uses TRBV10-3 and TRBJ1-2; a weak D match, TRBD1 (5 bases). CDR1 and CDR2 (germline): ENHRY, SYGVKD. The CDR3 consists of 15 residues. Trimming pared 4 bases from V and 0 bases from J, leaving 12 bases between. The CDR3 DNA is TGTGCCATCAGTGGCCTCGGGACTGCTAACTATGGCTACACCTTC. Translation gives CAISGLGTANYGYTF.

This clonotype was seen only a few times. The J gene is TRBJ1-5, the V gene TRBV4-1; TRBD1 matches 7 bases. Germline CDR1 MGHRA, CDR2 YSYEKL. With V trimmed by 3 bases and J by 6 bases, 8 bases remained unmatched. The CDR3 is 15 residues long. The CDR3 nucleotides read TGCGCCAGCAGCCAGGAGGGACAGCGGGGTCAGCCCCAGCATTTT. Translated: CASSQEGQRGQPQHF.

This chain uses TRBV6-2 or TRBV6-3 with TRBJ2-3; TRBD1 might be the D (6 bases). Germline lookup yields CDR1 MNHEY and CDR2 SVGEGT. The CDR3 totals 16 residues. V lost 7 bases, J lost 2 bases, and 19 bases lay in between. The CDR3: CASTSRTAGVTDTQYF. In DNA, the CDR3 is TGTGCCAGCACCTCCCGGACAGCCGGGGTCACAGATACGCAGTATTTT.